Listed below are T cell receptor beta chains from one sample, sequenced in a study of T cells after yellow fever vaccination. MiXCR was run by TCRdb on the 5' RACE reads, yielding one entry per CDR3 protein. The table includes 450,000 to 550,000 distinct CDR3 sequences, roughly a fifth detected once. Sequencing was performed on PBMCs, taken 15 days after the yellow fever booster vaccination. The receptors originated from a man aged 30-40 years who received the YFV17D yellow fever vaccine. CDR3s include the opening cysteine and the closing phenylalanine or tryptophan. The order of the fields is D gene, clone size, V gene, J gene, CDR3 DNA, CDR3 protein. The D gene is left open where the match is weak. The listing skips clone size in some rows; elsewhere it reads once, few, many or a size class.

>NA|NA|TRBV29-1|TRBJ1-2
TGCAGCGTTGCAGGAAAGGGATATGGCTACACCTTC
CSVAGKGYGYTF
>NA|NA|TRBV4-2|TRBJ2-1
TGTGCCAGCAGCCAAGAGGTTGGAGGCCATGAGCAGTTCTTC
CASSQEVGGHEQFF
>NA|few|TRBV6-2/TRBV6-3|TRBJ2-3
TGTGCCAGCAGTTACTCGGCTCCTCAGACGCAGTATTTT
CASSYSAPQTQYF
>TRBD1|NA|TRBV20-1|TRBJ1-1
TGCAGTGCTAGGAGACCGACAGGGTCGTTCACTGAAGCTTTCTTT
CSARRPTGSFTEAFF
>TRBD2|many|TRBV27|TRBJ2-7
TGTGCCAGCAGACCTACGACTAGCGGGTCCCCCTACGAGCAGTACTTC
CASRPTTSGSPYEQYF
>NA|NA|TRBV18|TRBJ1-3
TGTGCCAGCGGAAACAACGCCATATATTTT
CASGNNAIYF
>NA|NA|TRBV12-3/TRBV12-4|TRBJ2-7
TGTGCCAGCAGTTCCAGGGGTTCCGAGCAGTACTTC
CASSSRGSEQYF
>NA|NA|TRBV20-1|TRBJ2-5
TGCAGTGCTAGTAGCACTAGGAACCAAGAGACCCAGTACTTC
CSASSTRNQETQYF
>TRBD1|few|TRBV6-1|TRBJ2-4
TGTGCCAGCAGGAGGGTTGGGGGACAGGGGCTGTACTTC
CASRRVGGQGLYF
>TRBD2|NA|TRBV11-2|TRBJ2-7
TGTGCCAGCAGCTTAAGGGGGTCTAGCGGGAGGCGTTCCTACGAGCAGTACTTC
CASSLRGSSGRRSYEQYF
>TRBD1|NA|TRBV15|TRBJ2-1
TGTGCCACTCGGGACAGGGTATACAATGAGCAGTTCTTC
CATRDRVYNEQFF
>TRBD2|NA|TRBV20-1|TRBJ2-7
TGCAGTGCTAGAGATGCGGGAGTAGTGGGGGACGAGCAGTACTTC
CSARDAGVVGDEQYF
>NA|few|TRBV18|TRBJ1-1
TGTGCCAGCTCACCATCTAGACAGAACACTGAAGCTTTCTTT
CASSPSRQNTEAFF
>NA|NA|TRBV19|TRBJ2-3
TGTGCCAGTAAACCGGCTAGCACAGATACGCAGTATTTT
CASKPASTDTQYF
>NA|few|TRBV19|TRBJ2-7
TGTGCCAGTAGTACCCACAAGGACGAGCAGTACTTC
CASSTHKDEQYF
>TRBD1|few|TRBV5-6|TRBJ1-1
TGTGCCAGCAGCGGCCGGTACAGGGGCGAAGCTTTCTTT
CASSGRYRGEAFF
>NA|NA|TRBV5-1|TRBJ2-2
TGCGCCAGCAGCCCTCGAGGTCTACAACTGAACACCGGGGAGCTGTTTTTT
CASSPRGLQLNTGELFF
>NA|NA|TRBV5-1|TRBJ2-2
TGCGCCAGCAGCTTGGGCGTCGGCGGGGAGCTGTTTTTT
CASSLGVGGELFF
>NA|few|TRBV29-1|TRBJ2-3
TGCAGCGGAAGGACAGACCGAAGGACAGATACGCAGTATTTT
CSGRTDRRTDTQYF
>TRBD2|once|TRBV20-1|TRBJ2-5
TGCAGTGCTCGTCGTTTAGCGGGCCTACAAGAGACCCAGTACTTC
CSARRLAGLQETQYF
>TRBD2|few|TRBV12-3/TRBV12-4|TRBJ2-2
TGTGCCAGCAGTTTGGGAGGGCTAGGGGCCGGGGAGCTGTTTTTT
CASSLGGLGAGELFF
>NA|NA|TRBV4-3|TRBJ1-4
TGCGCCAGCAGCCCACGTGGTATCGGTGAAAAACTGTTTTTT
CASSPRGIGEKLFF
>TRBD1|NA|TRBV7-9|TRBJ2-1
TGTGCCAGCAGATCCGGGACAGGGGTCTACAATGAGCAGTTCTTC
CASRSGTGVYNEQFF
>NA|NA|TRBV11-1|TRBJ1-4
TGTGCCAGCAGTTTTCCCCGGGGCGGCCCGGCAACTAATGAAAAACTGTTTTTT
CASSFPRGGPATNEKLFF
>TRBD1|many|TRBV7-6|TRBJ2-1
TGTGCCAGCAGACCTGACAGGGGCTTGATGAATGAGCAGTTCTTC
CASRPDRGLMNEQFF
>NA|few|TRBV19|TRBJ2-1
TGTGCCAGTAGTATAGAAGGGAGAGGCTCCTACAATGAGCAGTTCTTC
CASSIEGRGSYNEQFF
>NA|NA|TRBV12-3/TRBV12-4|TRBJ1-5
TGTGCCAGCAGTTTCAACCCGAATCAGCCCCAGCATTTT
CASSFNPNQPQHF
>NA|NA|TRBV11-2|TRBJ2-7
TGTGCCAGCAGCTCCACAGACCATTACGAGCAGTACTTC
CASSSTDHYEQYF
>TRBD2|NA|TRBV24-1|TRBJ2-1
TGTGCCACCAGTGATTTGACGGCGGGGGTCAATGAGCAGTTCTTC
CATSDLTAGVNEQFF
>TRBD2|NA|TRBV29-1|TRBJ2-5
TGCAGCGTTGGGACTAGCGGGAGGGCCCTTAGAGAGACCCAGTACTTC
CSVGTSGRALRETQYF
>TRBD2|NA|TRBV10-2|TRBJ2-7
TGCGCCAGCAGTTTTAAAGCGGGACTCGACTACGAGCAGTACTTC
CASSFKAGLDYEQYF
>NA|NA|TRBV7-2|TRBJ2-5
TGTGCCAGCAGCGCCGGTGGCAGCCAAGAGACCCAGTACTTC
CASSAGGSQETQYF
>NA|few|TRBV20-1|TRBJ2-1
TGCAGAGGCAGTGGGGACTCCTACAATGAGCAGTTCTTC
CRGSGDSYNEQFF